A single T cell receptor beta chain is shown here with its context. These data are taken from a study of T cell changes during pregnancy in multiple sclerosis. Germline CDR1 reads MNHEY; CDR2 reads SMNVEV (reference sequence). J lost 6 bases, V lost 4 bases, and 8 bases had no gene match. This CDR3 spans 16 amino acids. This table comes from immunoSEQ multiplex PCR, and its TCRdb copy is limited to in-frame clones, with some not included. This table has around 92,000 clones, about 94% appearing once. The sample was peripheral blood, taken in the third trimester of pregnancy. The TCR sequence derives from a female donor with multiple sclerosis, enrolled in a pregnancy study. The rearrangement links TRBV27 to TRBJ2-3; 12 bases align to TRBD2. This CDR3 is CASSSWTSGNLDTQYF. DNA for the CDR3: TGTGCCAGCAGTTCGTGGACTAGCGGGAATCTGGATACGCAGTATTTT.